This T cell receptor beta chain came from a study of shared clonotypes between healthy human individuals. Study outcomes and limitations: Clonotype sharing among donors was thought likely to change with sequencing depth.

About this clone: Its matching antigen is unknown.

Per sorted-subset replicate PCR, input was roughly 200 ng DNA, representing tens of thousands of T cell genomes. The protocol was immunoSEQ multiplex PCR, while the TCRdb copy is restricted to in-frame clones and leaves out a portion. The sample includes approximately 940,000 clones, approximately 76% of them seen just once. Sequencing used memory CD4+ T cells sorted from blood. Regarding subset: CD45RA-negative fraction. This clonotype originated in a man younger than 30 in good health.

This CDR3 is CASSLAPGTIKNEQYF. CDR3 in DNA: TGTGCCAGCAGCTTAGCGCCGGGGACTATAAAAAACGAGCAGTACTTC. V and J are TRBV7-2 and TRBJ2-7, with 7 bases fitting TRBD2. This CDR3 is 16 amino acids long. Germline loops: CDR1 SGHTA, CDR2 FQGNSA. The V segment lost 0 bases and the J segment 5 bases; nucleotides outside the gene matches: 10.